Listed below are T cell receptor beta chains from one sample, sequenced in a study of shared clonotypes between healthy human individuals. TCRdb keeps only in-frame clones here, not all; method: immunoSEQ multiplex PCR. Among around 2.5 million clones listed, over 85% were seen once. Sequenced sample: naive CD4+ T cells from PBMCs. The origin of the receptors is a man aged 18 to 30 in good health. Some clones in this sample may be carry-over from other donors' samples. Each CDR3 is given with its conserved first and last residue. The D gene is left open where the match is weak. Size is omitted from some rows. Given values are once, few, many or a class for expanded clones.

TRBJ1-3 | NA | 15 | TRBD1 | TRBV27 | TGTGCCAGCAGTAACCCGACAGGGGGCGGAAACACCATATATTTT | CASSNPTGGGNTIYF
TRBJ2-7 | NA | 13 | NA | TRBV29-1 | TGCAGCGTTGAAGTCGTGCATGGCTACGAGCAGTACTTC | CSVEVVHGYEQYF
TRBJ1-1 | NA | 14 | NA | TRBV2 | TGTGCCAGCAGTGAAGGGGGCCCGAACACTGAAGCTTTCTTT | CASSEGGPNTEAFF
TRBJ2-6 | NA | 15 | NA | TRBV7-9 | TGTGCCAGCAGCAACTCCTACGGCGGGGCCAACGTCCTGACTTTC | CASSNSYGGANVLTF
TRBJ2-7 | NA | 10 | NA | TRBV2 | TGTGCCAGCAGGGGGATGAGGGAGTACTTC | CASRGMREYF
TRBJ2-1 | NA | 14 | NA | TRBV28 | TGTGCCAGCAGTTTTTTGGGGGCCCACAATGAGCAGTTCTTC | CASSFLGAHNEQFF
TRBJ1-5 | NA | 15 | NA | TRBV5-1 | TGCGCCAGCAGCTTGGAGGGAATTAGCAATCAGCCCCAGCATTTT | CASSLEGISNQPQHF
TRBJ2-2 | NA | 15 | TRBD1 | TRBV19 | TGTGCCAGTAGTACGGACAGGGATTTGGCCGGGGAGCTGTTTTTT | CASSTDRDLAGELFF
TRBJ2-7 | NA | 15 | NA | TRBV4-3 | TGCGCCAGCAGCCAAGAAGGGAGGGGGAGATACGAGCAGTACTTC | CASSQEGRGRYEQYF
TRBJ2-3 | once | 15 | NA | TRBV7-2 | TGTGCCAGCAGCTCCTTAGCGGTTGGCACAGATACGCAGTATTTT | CASSSLAVGTDTQYF
TRBJ1-2 | NA | 12 | NA | TRBV7-2 | TGTGCCAGCAGCTTAGGTGCATCCCCCCACTTCTTC | CASSLGASPHFF
TRBJ2-2 | NA | 18 | TRBD2 | TRBV4-3 | TGCGCCAGCAGCCAAGTCCTGGGGACTAGCGGGAGCACCGGGGAGCTGTTTTTT | CASSQVLGTSGSTGELFF